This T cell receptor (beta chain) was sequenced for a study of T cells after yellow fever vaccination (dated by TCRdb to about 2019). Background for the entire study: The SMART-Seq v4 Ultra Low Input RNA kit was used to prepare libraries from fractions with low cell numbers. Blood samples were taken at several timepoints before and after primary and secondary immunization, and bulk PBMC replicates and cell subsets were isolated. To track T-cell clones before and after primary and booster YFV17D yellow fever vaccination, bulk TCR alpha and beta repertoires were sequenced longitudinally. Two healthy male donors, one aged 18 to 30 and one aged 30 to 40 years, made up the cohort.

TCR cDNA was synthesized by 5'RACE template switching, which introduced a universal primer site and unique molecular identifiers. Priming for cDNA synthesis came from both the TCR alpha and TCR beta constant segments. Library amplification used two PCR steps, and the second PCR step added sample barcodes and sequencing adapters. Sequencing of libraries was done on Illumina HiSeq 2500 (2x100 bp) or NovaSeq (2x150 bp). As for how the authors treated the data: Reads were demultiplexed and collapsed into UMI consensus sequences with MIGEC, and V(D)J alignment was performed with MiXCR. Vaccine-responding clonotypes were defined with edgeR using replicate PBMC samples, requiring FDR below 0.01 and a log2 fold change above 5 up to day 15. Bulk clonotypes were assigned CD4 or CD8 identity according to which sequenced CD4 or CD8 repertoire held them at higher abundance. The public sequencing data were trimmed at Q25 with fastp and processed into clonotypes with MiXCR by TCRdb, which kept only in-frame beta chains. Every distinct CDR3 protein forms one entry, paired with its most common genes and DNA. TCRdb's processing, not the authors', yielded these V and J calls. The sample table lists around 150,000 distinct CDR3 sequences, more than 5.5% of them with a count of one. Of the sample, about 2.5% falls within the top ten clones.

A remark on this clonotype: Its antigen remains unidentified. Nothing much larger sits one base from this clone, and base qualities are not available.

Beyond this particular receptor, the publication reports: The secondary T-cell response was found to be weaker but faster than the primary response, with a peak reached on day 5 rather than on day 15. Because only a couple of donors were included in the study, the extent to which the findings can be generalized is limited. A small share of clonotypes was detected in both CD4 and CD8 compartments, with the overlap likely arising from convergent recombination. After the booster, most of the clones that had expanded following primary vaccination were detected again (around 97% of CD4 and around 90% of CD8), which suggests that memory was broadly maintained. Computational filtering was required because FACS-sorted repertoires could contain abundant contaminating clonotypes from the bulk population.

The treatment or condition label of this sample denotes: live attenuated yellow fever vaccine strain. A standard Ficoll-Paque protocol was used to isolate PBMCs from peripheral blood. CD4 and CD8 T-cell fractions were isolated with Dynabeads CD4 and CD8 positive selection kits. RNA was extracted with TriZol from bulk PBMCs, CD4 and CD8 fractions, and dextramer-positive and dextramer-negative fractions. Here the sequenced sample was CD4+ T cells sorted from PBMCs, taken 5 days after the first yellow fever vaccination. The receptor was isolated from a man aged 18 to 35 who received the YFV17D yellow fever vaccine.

DNA sequence: TGCGCCAGCAACTTAGTCCTCAGGAGTAGGAACACTGAAGCTTTCTTT. This sequence encodes CASNLVLRSRNTEAFF. Recombination connected TRBV5-1 to TRBJ1-1, with the D gene too uncertain to name. V is reduced by 6 bases and J by 1 base, leaving a spacing of 19 bases between them. Taken from cysteine to phenylalanine, the CDR3 has 16 residues. The entry retains the CDR3 DNA only, 48 bases that are in frame from base 1. The germline V gene provides CDR1 SGHRS and CDR2 YFSETQ.